Given below is one T cell receptor (beta chain) in context. This record comes from a study of cytomegalovirus exposure and HLA in healthy donors. PCR employed 60 Vbeta and 13 Jbeta primers. Here immunoSEQ multiplex PCR was the method, and the copy in TCRdb shows in-frame clones only, minus some. The sample yields 80,000 or so clones, about a tenth seen once. V lost 4 bases, J lost 5 bases, and 9 bases stayed unmatched. The CDR3 contains 15 residues. Germline V CDR1 and CDR2: SGHRS, YFSETQ. This clonotype was sampled from a man aged 55-75 years in good health and CMV-seropositive. The chain combines TRBV5-1 with TRBJ2-5; 9 bases are shared with TRBD1. Sequenced input: PBMCs. The CDR3 region is CASSQTGGAGETQYF. As DNA, the CDR3 is TGCGCCAGCAGCCAAACAGGGGGCGCCGGGGAGACCCAGTACTTC.